This T cell receptor (beta chain) stems from a study of blood T cell repertoires in COVID-19. As for the study in general: From T cells, B-cell-depleted T cells, or PBMCs came the material, which was cDNA or gDNA.

Assay: immunoSEQ multiplex PCR; the TCRdb copy retains only in-frame clones and omits some. The sample records hundreds of thousands of clones, more than 75% being singletons. The TCR was taken from a human donor in a cohort sampled during active COVID-19. Input material: peripheral blood.

The CDR3 DNA reads TGTGCCAGCAACAAAATAGGGGACATCCTCTACGAGCAGTACTTC. Translated, it gives CASNKIGDILYEQYF. The V gene is TRBV5-6, the J gene TRBJ2-7, with D possibly being TRBD1 (6 bases). This CDR3 spans 15 amino acids. V shed 6 bases and J shed 3 bases, with 19 bases lying between them. Germline V lookup: CDR1 SGHDT, CDR2 YYEEEE.